The clone carrying this TCR beta chain turned up a few times. Its antigen is still unknown. Germline V lookup: CDR1 DFQATT, CDR2 SNEGSKA (reference sequence). The CDR3 extends over 14 amino acids. V shed 4 bases and J shed 0 bases, with 9 bases lying between them. TCRdb passed the RT-PCR reads through MiXCR, listing each CDR3 protein once. Of about 500,000 distinct CDR3 sequences listed, 15% to 20% are singletons. The source of the sample is a study of response to subunit inactivated influenza vaccine. Study conclusions and caveats: Authors suggested each seasonal influenza vaccination recruits few new T cells.

The source is a man between 50 and 75 years old who received an inactivated influenza vaccine. V gene TRBV20-1 combines with J gene TRBJ2-2; no firm D call. The specimen was CD4+ T cells sorted from PBMCs, collected roughly 24 months after vaccination. Written as DNA, the CDR3 is TGCAGTGCTAATTACGGACCGAACACCGGGGAGCTGTTTTTT. Residues: CSANYGPNTGELFF.